This paragraph reports one TCR beta chain. These data come from a study of blood T cell repertoires in COVID-19. The CDR3 runs to 14 residues. The germline V gene encodes CDR1 WSHSY and CDR2 SAAADI. Unmatched junction bases numbered 5, after V lost 3 bases and J lost 4 bases. In the authors' workflow: Reference gene primer amplification yielded estimated nucleated cell counts. Sequenced by immunoSEQ multiplex PCR; TCRdb stores in-frame clones only, minus some. Clonal size and the V and J genes are those of that table, whereas D and trimming came from the DNA. The data contain about 140,000 clones, 75% to 90% of them singletons.

This chain links TRBV10-2 with TRBJ2-7, with 8 bases fitting TRBD2. Sequenced material: peripheral blood. The receptor comes from a woman of 80 years or more with acute or convalescent COVID-19. The DNA for the CDR3 is TGCGCCAGCAGTGAAGGGATAGCGGGGTACGAGCAGTACTTC. It codes for CASSEGIAGYEQYF.